These 18 T cell receptor beta chains share one sample of origin, sequenced in a study of T cell responses to AZD1222 COVID-19 vaccine. Libraries were prepared by immunoSEQ multiplex PCR; TCRdb keeps only in-frame clonotypes and omits some of them. The profile shows about 78,000 clones, 87% of them singletons. Material: peripheral blood, obtained on day 0 of AZD1222 vaccination. The receptors originated from an adult in good health.

The V and J genes are TRBV6-5 and TRBJ1-2; 8 bases fit TRBD1. Germline V gene sequence: CDR1 MNHEY, CDR2 SVGAGI. This CDR3 has 13 amino acids. V was clipped by 6 bases and J by 3 bases; unmatched bases: 3. DNA of the CDR3: TGTGCCAGCAGCCCGACAGGGGACTATGGCTACACCTTC. It codes for CASSPTGDYGYTF.

The chain is built from TRBV29-1 and TRBJ1-1; D not certain. The CDR3 is 13 residues long. The germline CDR1 and CDR2 sequences are SQVTM and ANQGSEA. Trimming removed 6 bases at V and 3 bases at J, with 14 bases between. CDR3 sequence (DNA): TGCAGCGTAAAGGCCGCAATGGACACTGAAGCTTTCTTT. It codes for CSVKAAMDTEAFF. The full variable domain, rest sourced from reference TRBV29-1 and TRBJ1-1, is SAVISQKPSRDICQRGTSLTIQCQVDSQVTMMFWYRQQPGQSLTLIATANQGSEATYESGFVIDKFPISRPNLTFSTLTVSNMSPEDSSIYLCSVKAAMDTEAFFGQGTRLTVV.

This chain connects TRBV18 to TRBJ2-7; no clear D. V shed 0 bases and J shed 8 bases, with 11 bases lying between them. This CDR3 has 13 residues. Germline-derived CDR1 and CDR2 are KGHSH and LQKENI. The CDR3 DNA sequence: TGTGCCAGCTCACCACCGGAAGAAAGGAAGCAGTACTTC. It specifies CASSPPEERKQYF.

V gene TRBV27 combines with J gene TRBJ2-3; TRBD2 aligns across 8 bases. CDR1 and CDR2 from the germline V gene are MNHEY and SMNVEV (reference sequence). The CDR3 is made up of 14 amino acids. The J segment lost 1 base and the V segment lost 7 bases, leaving 4 bases of the junction unmatched. CDR3 residues: CASNRGLGTDTQYF. In DNA, the CDR3 is TGTGCCAGCAATCGGGGACTAGGCACAGATACGCAGTATTTT.

This clone was seen more than once but under ten times. The chain is built from TRBV13 and TRBJ2-1, with a weak D call TRBD1 (6 bases). The CDR3 is 14 residues long. The ends were cut back, 5 bases at V and 3 bases at J, with 11 bases in the middle. Germline-derived CDR1 and CDR2 are PRHDT and FYEKMQ (reference sequence). CDR3 region: CASSLDRYYNEQFF. The CDR3 nucleotides read TGTGCCAGCAGCCTGGACAGATACTACAATGAGCAGTTCTTC. Full variable domain (rest looked up from reference TRBV13 and TRBJ2-1): AAGVIQSPRHLIKEKRETATLKCYPIPRHDTVYWYQQGPGQDPQFLISFYEKMQSDKGSIPDRFSAQQFSDYHSELNMSSLELGDSALYFCASSLDRYYNEQFFGPGTRLTVL.

The chain links TRBV28 to TRBJ2-2; D is unclear. The CDR3 totals 16 residues. The germline V gene has CDR1 MDHEN and CDR2 SYDVKM. Trimming cost V 4 bases and J 2 bases, with 14 bases left between them. The CDR3 sequence: CASSYPRGLNTGELFF. CDR3 bases: TGTGCCAGCAGTTATCCCCGTGGGCTCAACACCGGGGAGCTGTTTTTT. The complete variable domain, with remaining parts taken from reference TRBV28 and TRBJ2-2, reads DVKVTQSSRYLVKRTGEKVFLECVQDMDHENMFWYRQDPGLGLRLIYFSYDVKMKEKGDIPEGYSVSREKKERFSLILESASTNQTSMYLCASSYPRGLNTGELFFGEGSRLTVL.

This clone appeared a few times. The rearrangement uses TRBV19 and TRBJ2-6, with 8 bases fitting TRBD1. The V segment lost 2 bases and the J segment 2 bases; nucleotides outside the gene matches: 5. CDR1 LNHDA and CDR2 SQIVND come from the germline V gene (reference sequence). The CDR3 consists of 17 residues. This CDR3 is CASSIQGAVAGANVLTF. CDR3 bases: TGTGCCAGTAGTATACAGGGGGCGGTGGCTGGGGCCAACGTCCTGACTTTC.

The gene calls are TRBV27 and TRBJ2-7; D unclear. Between the trimmed V and J ends, which lost 5 bases and 6 bases, there was a span of 14 bases. Germline V CDR1 and CDR2: MNHEY, SMNVEV (reference sequence). The CDR3 is made up of 13 amino acids. The CDR3: CASSQPWAGEQYF. CDR3 nucleotide sequence: TGTGCCAGCAGTCAACCTTGGGCTGGCGAGCAGTACTTC.

This clone was recorded only once. This chain joins TRBV18 and TRBJ1-2; the D gene is possibly TRBD1 (6 bases). The V end lost 3 bases, the J end lost 8 bases, and 13 bases lay between the germline ends. The CDR3 runs 13 residues. The germline V gene encodes CDR1 KGHSH and CDR2 LQKENI. This CDR3 is CASSPRDTQGYTF. CDR3 sequence (DNA): TGTGCCAGCTCACCCCGGGACACCCAGGGCTACACCTTC.

V and J are TRBV14 and TRBJ2-3; tentatively, D is TRBD2 (7 bases). Trimming took off 4 bases at V and 10 bases at J, with 18 bases between the two ends. The CDR3 runs 14 residues. Germline CDR1 and CDR2: SGHDN and FVKESK. CDR3 sequence reads: CASSRMGGTKSQYF. The CDR3, as DNA: TGTGCCAGCAGCCGGATGGGAGGGACAAAGTCGCAGTATTTT.

V and J are TRBV19 and TRBJ1-1; maybe TRBD1 (5 bases). This CDR3 region has 14 residues. Germline CDR1 reads LNHDA; CDR2 reads SQIVND (reference sequence). Trimming pared 7 bases from V and 0 bases from J, leaving 12 bases between. The CDR3: CASTPMGVNTEAFF. CDR3 coding DNA: TGTGCCAGTACCCCGATGGGGGTGAACACTGAAGCTTTCTTT. Full variable domain (missing parts from reference TRBV19 and TRBJ1-1): DGGITQSPKYLFRKEGQNVTLSCEQNLNHDAMYWYRQDPGQGLRLIYYSQIVNDFQKGDIAEGYSVSREKKESFPLTVTSAQKNPTAFYLCASTPMGVNTEAFFGQGTRLTVV.

The rearrangement links TRBV28 to TRBJ2-7; the D is unclear. CDR1 MDHEN and CDR2 SYDVKM come from the germline V gene. The CDR3 sequence is 14 residues long. V dropped 1 base and J dropped 1 base, with 8 bases sitting between them. The CDR3 sequence: CASSLFGASYEQYF. The DNA for the CDR3 is TGTGCCAGCAGTTTATTTGGTGCTTCCTACGAGCAGTACTTC.

The gene calls are TRBV6-1 and TRBJ1-2; 7 bases map to TRBD1. The CDR3 runs to 15 residues. With 3 bases clipped from V and 1 base from J, the junction kept 5 bases outside the gene matches. The germline V gene has CDR1 MNHNS and CDR2 SASEGT. The CDR3 region has the DNA TGTGCCAGCAGTGATGGTAACAGGGGTAACTATGGCTACACCTTC. Translating it yields CASSDGNRGNYGYTF.

The rearrangement joins TRBV7-9 to TRBJ2-1; perhaps TRBD2 as D (6 bases). This CDR3 contains 16 residues. Trimming shortened V by 0 bases and J by 6 bases, and 15 bases separated the two germline ends. Germline CDR1 SEHNR, CDR2 FQNEAQ (reference sequence). Here the CDR3 DNA reads TGTGCCAGCAGCTTAGCCCTAGCGATCGCACCCAATGAGCAGTTCTTC. Amino acids: CASSLALAIAPNEQFF.

The rearrangement uses TRBV19 and TRBJ2-1; D gene uncertain. V lost 5 bases to trimming and J lost 10 bases, with 15 bases between them. The CDR3 runs 13 residues. The germline V gene has CDR1 LNHDA and CDR2 SQIVND (reference sequence). For the CDR3, the DNA is TGTGCCAGTAGTGGGCAATGGGGTGGAGAGCAGTTCTTC. Residues: CASSGQWGGEQFF. The complete variable domain, with remaining parts taken from reference TRBV19 and TRBJ2-1, reads DGGITQSPKYLFRKEGQNVTLSCEQNLNHDAMYWYRQDPGQGLRLIYYSQIVNDFQKGDIAEGYSVSREKKESFPLTVTSAQKNPTAFYLCASSGQWGGEQFFGPGTRLTVL.

This clone was observed a few times. V gene TRBV18 combines with J gene TRBJ2-1, with D hard to call. V lost 3 bases and J 2 bases, leaving 8 bases between the germline ends. The germline V gene encodes CDR1 KGHSH and CDR2 LQKENI. The CDR3 has 14 residues. The CDR3 DNA reads TGTGCCAGCTCACCCGATACTACCTACAATGAGCAGTTCTTC. It yields the protein CASSPDTTYNEQFF.

This clone was counted once. The gene calls are TRBV28 and TRBJ1-5, with D possibly TRBD1 on 5 matching bases. CDR1 and CDR2 from the germline V gene are MDHEN and SYDVKM. This CDR3 spans 15 amino acids. V lost 2 bases and J 7 bases, leaving 15 bases between the germline ends. In DNA, the CDR3 is TGTGCCAGCAGTTTAGGGCCCGGGGGAGGCCAGCCCCAGCATTTT. This translates into CASSLGPGGGQPQHF.

The rearrangement links TRBV28 to TRBJ2-3; D is uncertain. Germline V gene lookup returns CDR1 MDHEN and CDR2 SYDVKM. This CDR3 spans 13 amino acids. V was trimmed by 9 bases and J by 9 bases, leaving 19 bases between them. CDR3 region: CARPNRSSKTQYF. CDR3 sequence (DNA): TGTGCCAGGCCCAACCGGAGCAGCAAGACGCAGTATTTT.